The 4 T cell receptor beta chains below come from one sample, sequenced in a study of shared clonotypes between healthy human individuals. The assay was immunoSEQ multiplex PCR, and TCRdb's table has in-frame clones only and misses some. Among some 700,000 clones listed, roughly 91% were seen once. Input material: memory CD8+ T cells from PBMCs. The subset denotes: CD45RO+ cells pooled with CCR7-negative TemRA cells. The receptor set was obtained from a man in his late teens or twenties in good health. Some clones in this sample may be carry-over from other donors' samples.

The genes are TRBV28 and TRBJ2-7; 13 positions agree with TRBD2. In germline, CDR1 is MDHEN, CDR2 SYDVKM. This CDR3 is built from 14 residues. Germline trimming cut 5 bases from V and 7 bases from J; bases unmatched to any gene: 5. The CDR3, as DNA: TGTGCCAGCAGTGAGGGACTAGCGGGAAGTGAGCAGTACTTC. This encodes CASSEGLAGSEQYF.

V usage is TRBV7-9 and J usage is TRBJ2-1; possibly TRBD1 for D (6 bases). Germline loops: CDR1 SEHNR, CDR2 FQNEAQ (reference sequence). Trimming removed 6 bases from V and 9 bases from J, with 21 bases in between. CDR3 length: 15 amino acids. The CDR3 DNA follows: TGTGCCAGCAGACTACCAGGGGACCCCCTGGGTGAGCAGTTCTTC. Its translation is CASRLPGDPLGEQFF.

The rearrangement links TRBV7-6 to TRBJ2-7; TRBD2 matches 9 bases. V lost 3 bases, J lost 6 bases, and 15 bases stayed unmatched. The CDR3 covers 17 residues. Germline-derived CDR1 and CDR2 are SGHVS and FNYEAQ. CDR3 amino acids: CASSFSFGAGGPSEQYF. The CDR3 DNA reads as TGTGCCAGCAGCTTTTCTTTCGGGGCGGGAGGGCCTTCCGAGCAGTACTTC.

This clone was seen only once. The gene calls are TRBV9 and TRBJ1-1; no definite D call. The CDR3 totals 16 residues. Germline V gene data show CDR1 as SGDLS and CDR2 as YYNGEE. The V end lost 0 bases, the J end lost 0 bases, and 12 bases lay between the germline ends. The CDR3 DNA reads as TGTGCCAGCAGCGTAGTAAACCTTGGACTGAACACTGAAGCTTTCTTT. Amino acid sequence: CASSVVNLGLNTEAFF.